This T cell receptor (beta chain) was retrieved from a study of follicular helper T cells after annual influenza vaccination. Germline CDR1 reads LNHDA; CDR2 reads SQIVND (reference sequence). This CDR3 comprises 14 residues. The V gene end was trimmed by 7 bases and the J gene end by 0 bases; junction bases not matched to a gene: 5. Using immunoSEQ multiplex PCR, the repertoire was profiled, and TCRdb retains in-frame clones only, with some absent. Counted here are about 13,000 clones, roughly 78% occurring once; the ten biggest clones make up 0.45% to 0.5%. Time point: 2014-2015 season, pre-vaccination.

V usage is TRBV19 and J usage is TRBJ1-2; 7 bases fit TRBD1. The sequence was collected from an adult who received the influenza vaccine. This material consisted of CXCR5- memory CD4+ T cells sorted from blood, taken on the day of influenza vaccination. The CDR3 loop is CASTRTGTNYGYTF. CDR3 DNA sequence: TGTGCCAGTACCCGGACAGGAACTAACTATGGCTACACCTTC.